This T cell receptor beta chain was profiled in a study of blood T cell repertoires in COVID-19. About the research overall: COVID-19 samples from acute and convalescent phases originated in the United States, Italy and Spain.

Trimming pared 7 bases from V and 0 bases from J, leaving 9 bases between. The CDR3 runs 13 residues. Germline CDR1 and CDR2: SNHLY and FYNNEI. The method was immunoSEQ multiplex PCR; TCRdb's version includes in-frame clones alone and lacks a portion of them. In the table there are about 390,000 clones, just under 90% of which are singletons. Individuals aged roughly 18 to 90 years were recruited from about two dozen US areas. The chain recombines TRBV2 with TRBJ1-1, with D unresolved. This receptor was obtained from a woman aged 45-65 years who had recovered from COVID-19. The source material was PBMCs or T cells enriched from blood (not recorded which). This CDR3 reads CASNSFMNTEAFF. CDR3 nucleotides: TGTGCCAGCAACAGCTTTATGAACACTGAAGCTTTCTTT.